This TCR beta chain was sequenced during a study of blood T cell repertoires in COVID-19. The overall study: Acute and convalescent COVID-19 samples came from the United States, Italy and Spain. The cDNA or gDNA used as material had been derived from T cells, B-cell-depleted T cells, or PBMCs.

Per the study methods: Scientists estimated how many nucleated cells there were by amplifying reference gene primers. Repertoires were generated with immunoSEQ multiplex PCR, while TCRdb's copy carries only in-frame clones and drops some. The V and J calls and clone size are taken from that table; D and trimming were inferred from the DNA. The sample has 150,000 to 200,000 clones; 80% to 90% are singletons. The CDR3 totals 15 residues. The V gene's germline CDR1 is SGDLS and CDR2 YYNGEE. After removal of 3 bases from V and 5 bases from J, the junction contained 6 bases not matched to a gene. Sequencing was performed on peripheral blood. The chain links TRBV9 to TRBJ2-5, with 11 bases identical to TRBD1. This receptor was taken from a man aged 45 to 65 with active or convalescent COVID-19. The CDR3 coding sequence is TGTGCCAGCAGCGCCGGACAGGGGGCAGGGGAGACCCAGTACTTC. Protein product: CASSAGQGAGETQYF. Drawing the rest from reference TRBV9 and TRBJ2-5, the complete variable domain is DSGVTQTPKHLITATGQRVTLRCSPRSGDLSVYWYQQSLDQGLQFLIQYYNGEERAKGNILERFSAQQFPDLHSELNLSSLELGDSALYFCASSAGQGAGETQYFGPGTRLLVL.